This T cell receptor beta chain is from a study of cytomegalovirus exposure and HLA in healthy donors. This clone was picked up one time. 13 Jbeta primers and 60 Vbeta primers were used for the PCR. Libraries were prepared by immunoSEQ multiplex PCR; TCRdb keeps only in-frame clonotypes and omits some of them. Among approximately 160,000 clones listed, approximately 77% were seen once. CDR1 and CDR2 (germline): MNHNS, SASEGT. Trimming cost V 5 bases and J 0 bases; bases outside gene matches: 7. The CDR3 sequence is 15 residues long. The sequence came from a male donor in good health and CMV-seropositive. The specimen was PBMCs. The chain couples TRBV6-1 to TRBJ2-7; 7 bases match TRBD1. CDR3 sequence (DNA): TGTGCCAGCAGTAGGGACAGTGGGGCCTCCTACGAGCAGTACTTC. This sequence encodes CASSRDSGASYEQYF.